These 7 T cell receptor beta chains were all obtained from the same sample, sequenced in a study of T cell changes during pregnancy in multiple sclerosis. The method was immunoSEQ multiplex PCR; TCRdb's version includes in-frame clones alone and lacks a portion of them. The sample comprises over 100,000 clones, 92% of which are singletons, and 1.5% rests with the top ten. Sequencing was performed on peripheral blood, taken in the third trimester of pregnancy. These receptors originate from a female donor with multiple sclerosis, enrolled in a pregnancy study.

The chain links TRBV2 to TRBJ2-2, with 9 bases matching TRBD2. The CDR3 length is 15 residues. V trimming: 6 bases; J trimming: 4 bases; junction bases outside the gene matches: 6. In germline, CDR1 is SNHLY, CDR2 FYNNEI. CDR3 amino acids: CASRTGLATTGELFF. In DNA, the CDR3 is TGTGCCAGCAGAACGGGACTAGCTACCACCGGGGAGCTGTTTTTT.

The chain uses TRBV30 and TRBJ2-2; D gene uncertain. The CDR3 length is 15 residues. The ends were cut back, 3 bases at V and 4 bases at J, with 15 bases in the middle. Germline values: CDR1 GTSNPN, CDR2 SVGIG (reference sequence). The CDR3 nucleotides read TGTGCCTGGAGGAATCTCGGTGCGGCCACCGGGGAGCTGTTTTTT. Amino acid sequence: CAWRNLGAATGELFF.

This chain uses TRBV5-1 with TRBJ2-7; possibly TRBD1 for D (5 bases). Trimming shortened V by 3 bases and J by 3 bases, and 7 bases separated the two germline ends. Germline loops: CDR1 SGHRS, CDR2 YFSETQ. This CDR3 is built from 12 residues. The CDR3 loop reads CASSSTDYEQYF. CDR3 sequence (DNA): TGCGCCAGCAGCTCGACAGACTACGAGCAGTACTTC.

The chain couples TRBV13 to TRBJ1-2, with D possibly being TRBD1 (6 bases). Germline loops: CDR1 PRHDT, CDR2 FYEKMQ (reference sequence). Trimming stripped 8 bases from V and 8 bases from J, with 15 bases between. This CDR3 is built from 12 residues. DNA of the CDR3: TGTGCCAGCGGATTCCGACAGGAAGGCTACACCTTC. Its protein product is CASGFRQEGYTF.

CDR3 residues: CASSEGALSTIYF. DNA of the CDR3: TGTGCCAGCAGTGAAGGGGCCCTGAGCACCATATATTTT. V usage is TRBV2 and J usage is TRBJ1-3; D is uncertain. The CDR3 covers 13 residues. Per germline, CDR1 SNHLY and CDR2 FYNNEI. Trimming left V 1 base short and J 9 bases short, with 10 bases between. Supplemented by reference TRBV2 and TRBJ1-3, the full variable domain reads EPEVTQTPSHQVTQMGQEVILRCVPISNHLYFYWYRQILGQKVEFLVSFYNNEISEKSEIFDDQFSVERPDGSNFTLKIRSTKLEDSAMYFCASSEGALSTIYFGEGSWLTVV.

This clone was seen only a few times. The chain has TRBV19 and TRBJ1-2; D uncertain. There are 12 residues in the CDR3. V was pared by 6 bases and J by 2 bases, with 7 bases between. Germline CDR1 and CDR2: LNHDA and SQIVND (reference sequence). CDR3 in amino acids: CASSLKNYGYTF. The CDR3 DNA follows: TGTGCCAGTAGCCTAAAAAACTATGGCTACACCTTC.

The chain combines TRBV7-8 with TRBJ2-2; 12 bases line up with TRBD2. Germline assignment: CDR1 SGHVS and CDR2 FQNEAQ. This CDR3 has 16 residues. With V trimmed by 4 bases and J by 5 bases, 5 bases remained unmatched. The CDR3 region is CASSWLAGGPTGELFF. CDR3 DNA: TGTGCCAGCAGCTGGCTAGCGGGGGGGCCTACCGGGGAGCTGTTTTTT.